The 15 T cell receptor beta chains presented below share a single source sample, sequenced in a study of cytomegalovirus exposure and HLA in healthy donors. Primers: 60 Vbeta forward and 13 Jbeta reverse. Libraries were prepared by immunoSEQ multiplex PCR; TCRdb keeps only in-frame clonotypes and omits some of them. Found here are under 200,000 clones; the top ten clones hold roughly 6.7%. Sequencing input: PBMCs. The source is a man aged 25-40 years in good health and CMV-seronegative.

The CDR3 DNA is TGCGCCAGCAGCTTGAGTCCAGGGCAGGGGGCCTGGGAGCAGTACTTC. It encodes CASSLSPGQGAWEQYF. The J gene is TRBJ2-7, the V gene TRBV5-1; 8 bases match TRBD1. V dropped 1 base and J dropped 7; count of bases not matched to a gene: 13. This CDR3 region has 16 residues. Germline V gene lookup returns CDR1 SGHRS and CDR2 YFSETQ.

This chain links TRBV11-3 with TRBJ2-3; TRBD2 agrees at 9 bases. Germline loops: CDR1 SGHNT, CDR2 YENEEA. The J segment lost 3 bases and the V segment lost 3 bases, leaving 4 bases of the junction unmatched. The CDR3 runs to 15 residues. This chain's CDR3 is CASSLRGGITDTQYF. CDR3 sequence (DNA): TGTGCCAGCAGCTTGCGGGGGGGCATTACAGATACGCAGTATTTT.

The V gene is TRBV27, the J gene TRBJ1-5, with D possibly TRBD1 on 5 matching bases. The CDR3 has 16 amino acids. The V gene lost 6 bases and the J gene lost 10 bases, with 25 bases spanning the gap. The germline V gene has CDR1 MNHEY and CDR2 SMNVEV (reference sequence). This chain's CDR3 is CASRVENKKRRGPQHF. DNA for the CDR3: TGTGCCAGCAGGGTCGAAAATAAGAAACGTAGGGGTCCCCAGCATTTT.

The CDR3 DNA reads as TGTGCCAGTAGTATATTAGGGGTAGGCGGCTACACCTTC. Translated: CASSILGVGGYTF. The chain uses TRBV19 and TRBJ1-2, with D tentatively TRBD1 (5 bases). With 2 bases removed from V and 8 bases from J, the gap between germline ends came to 12 bases. Germline V CDR1 and CDR2: LNHDA, SQIVND (reference sequence). The CDR3 sequence is 13 residues long. Based on the CDR3 plus reference TRBV19 and TRBJ1-2, the full variable domain is DGGITQSPKYLFRKEGQNVTLSCEQNLNHDAMYWYRQDPGQGLRLIYYSQIVNDFQKGDIAEGYSVSREKKESFPLTVTSAQKNPTAFYLCASSILGVGGYTFGSGTRLTVV.

This chain uses TRBV7-2 with TRBJ2-3; TRBD2 might be the D (5 bases). The CDR3 is made up of 15 amino acids. Germline values: CDR1 SGHTA, CDR2 FQGNSA. The V and J ends lost 2 bases and 1 base respectively, with 10 bases between them. CDR3 nucleotides: TGTGCCAGCAGCTTAAAGATGGGAGGCACAGATACGCAGTATTTT. Its protein is CASSLKMGGTDTQYF.

The rearrangement links TRBV6-5 to TRBJ2-7, with 9 nucleotides matching TRBD1. V lost 4 bases, J lost 3 bases, and 4 bases stayed unmatched. In germline, CDR1 is MNHEY, CDR2 SVGAGI. This CDR3 contains 14 residues. The CDR3 sequence: CASSSYRGLYEQYF. The CDR3, as DNA: TGTGCCAGCAGTTCGTACAGGGGGCTCTACGAGCAGTACTTC.

This sequence joins TRBV9 and TRBJ2-3; 7 bases align to TRBD1. CDR1 and CDR2 (germline): SGDLS, YYNGEE. The CDR3 is made up of 16 amino acids. Trimming removed 4 bases from V and 4 bases from J; junction bases left unmatched: 12. CDR3 coding DNA: TGTGCCAGCAGCCCAGAAGGGGGCAACTGGGCAGATACGCAGTATTTT. This sequence encodes CASSPEGGNWADTQYF.

This chain joins TRBV5-1 and TRBJ2-3; D might be TRBD1 (5 bases). Trimming stripped 0 bases from V and 3 bases from J, with 11 bases between. The CDR3 spans 15 residues. CDR1 is SGHRS, CDR2 YFSETQ, per germline. CDR3 nucleotides: TGCGCCAGCAGCTTGGGAGGACAAGTTACAGATACGCAGTATTTT. Its protein is CASSLGGQVTDTQYF.

The chain recombines TRBV14 with TRBJ1-1; D unresolved. Trimming shortened V by 1 base and J by 2 bases, and 8 bases separated the two germline ends. The germline gives CDR1 SGHDN, CDR2 FVKESK. The CDR3 runs 14 residues. The DNA for the CDR3 is TGTGCCAGCAGCCAAGCCACTCGTAACACTGAAGCTTTCTTT. Its translation: CASSQATRNTEAFF.

This sequence joins TRBV11-3 and TRBJ2-3, with D maybe TRBD1 (6 bases). Between the trimmed V and J ends, which lost 5 bases and 11 bases, there was a span of 14 bases. Germline CDR1 is SGHNT and CDR2 is YENEEA. CDR3 length: 12 residues. The CDR3 nucleotides read TGTGCCAGCAGCGCTACCGGGACACTGCAGTATTTT. Encoded protein: CASSATGTLQYF.

The gene calls are TRBV18 and TRBJ1-1, with unresolved D. There are 14 residues in the CDR3. Germline loops: CDR1 KGHSH, CDR2 LQKENI. With 5 bases removed from V and 4 bases from J, the gap between germline ends came to 14 bases. The chain's CDR3 is CASSSVSPGTEAFF. Written as DNA, the CDR3 is TGTGCCAGCTCATCAGTCAGCCCGGGCACTGAAGCTTTCTTT.

The chain uses TRBV27 and TRBJ2-2; 9 nucleotides line up with TRBD2. The CDR3 is 14 amino acids. Trimming took 7 bases from V and 5 from J; bases not matched to a gene: 5. Per the germline V gene, CDR1 is MNHEY and CDR2 is SMNVEV (reference sequence). The CDR3 sequence is CASNLAGGTGELFF. CDR3 DNA: TGTGCCAGCAATTTGGCGGGAGGGACCGGGGAGCTGTTTTTT.

The CDR3 DNA reads TGCGCCAGCAGCCTCGACAGGGTTTGGGACACTGAAGCTTTCTTT. Translated, it gives CASSLDRVWDTEAFF. The chain couples TRBV4-3 to TRBJ1-1, with 7 positions matching TRBD1. The CDR3 has 15 amino acids. Germline loops: CDR1 LGHNA, CDR2 YSLEER. The junction had 8 bases not matched to a gene; V was cut back by 4 bases and J by 3 bases.

CDR3 sequence reads: CSLINRNEQFF. CDR3 DNA: TGCAGCCTTATTAACAGGAATGAGCAGTTCTTC. The V call is TRBV29-1, the J call TRBJ2-1, with D maybe TRBD1 (5 bases). Germline V lookup: CDR1 SQVTM, CDR2 ANQGSEA. The V end lost 8 bases, the J end lost 7 bases, and 12 bases lay between the germline ends. The CDR3 is made up of 11 amino acids.

This sequence joins TRBV28 and TRBJ1-1, with 9 bases lining up with TRBD1. J gave up 7 bases and V 8 bases, and 14 bases lay outside the gene matches. The CDR3 has 15 amino acids. CDR1 MDHEN and CDR2 SYDVKM come from the germline V gene. The CDR3 coding sequence is TGTGCCAGCCTCACTCTGGGGACAGGGCAGGTTGAAGCTTTCTTT. This codes for CASLTLGTGQVEAFF.